This entry describes one T cell receptor beta chain. The data originate from a study of CD8 T cells in Susac syndrome. The wider study: Patients with Susac syndrome were therapy-naive, on corticosteroids, or on intravenous immunoglobulin alone at blood draw.

The authors reverse transcribed roughly 0.5 to 1 ug RNA with random hexamers. TCRdb independently ran MiXCR on the immunoSEQ multiplex PCR reads; one entry per CDR3 protein. There are under 200,000 distinct CDR3 sequences in the sample; more than 90% occur only once, and around 0.1% lies in the top ten. From germline, CDR1 is LGHNA and CDR2 YSLEER. V lost 0 bases and J 2 bases, leaving 23 bases between the germline ends. CDR3 length: 21 residues. The sample taken for sequencing was CD4+ T cells from PBMCs. The receptor was derived from a human donor with Susac syndrome. The gene calls are TRBV4-3 and TRBJ2-6; D perhaps matches TRBD2 (6 bases). CDR3 nucleotides: TGCGCCAGCAGCCAAGACGTGGTCCTAAGGGGCGGGGAGGCTGGGGCCAACGTCCTGACTTTC. Its protein is CASSQDVVLRGGEAGANVLTF.